This TCR beta chain was sequenced in a study of shared clonotypes between healthy human individuals. Germline V gene sequence: CDR1 MNHEY, CDR2 SMNVEV (reference sequence). This CDR3 has 14 amino acids. Trimming pared 2 bases from V and 3 bases from J, leaving 11 bases between. Points from the study as a whole: Clonotypes shared by all four sorted-subset donors had higher generation probabilities than non-shared clonotypes. Sampling involved blood alone; tissue repertoires likely differ. Around 5% of naive CD4 clonotypes were common to several donors. How much donors shared clonotypes was expected to be affected by sequencing depth.

The table came from immunoSEQ multiplex PCR; TCRdb's copy has only in-frame clones and leaves some out. The sample has 550,000 to 750,000 clones; around 92% are singletons. Naive CD8 populations comprised CD45RO-negative cells positively selected for CCR7, excluding terminally differentiated effector memory CD45RA+ cells. This clone was recorded once. The antigen is unknown. The sequencing input was naive CD8+ T cells sorted from blood. This TCR came from a man aged 25 to 40 in good health. The chain is built from TRBV27 and TRBJ2-7; D uncertain. The CDR3 nucleotides read TGTGCCAGCAGTTTACGTGAGAGCTTCTACGAGCAGTACTTC. It translates to CASSLRESFYEQYF.